Below, 19 T cell receptor beta chains from the same sample are listed, as sequenced in a study of graft-versus-host responses after intestinal transplantation. Repertoires were generated with immunoSEQ multiplex PCR, while TCRdb's copy carries only in-frame clones and drops some. The repertoire holds over 90,000 clones, with around nine tenths as singletons. No antigen has been assigned to these receptors. The sample consisted of unstimulated CD8+ T cells sorted from spleen or lymph node cells, taken before intestinal transplant. The receptors stem from a human donor who received an intestinal transplant.

This rearrangement joins TRBV30 to TRBJ2-7; D possibly corresponds to TRBD1 (6 bases). Germline CDR1 reads GTSNPN; CDR2 reads SVGIG (reference sequence). The CDR3 length is 13 residues. Trimming took 2 bases from V and 1 from J, leaving 9 bases between them. The CDR3 nucleotides read TGTGCCTGGAGTAATGGACAGTCCTACGAGCAGTACTTC. It encodes CAWSNGQSYEQYF.

This sequence joins TRBV9 and TRBJ2-1, with a weak D call TRBD2 (5 bases). The CDR3 spans 16 residues. The ends were cut back, 3 bases at V and 5 bases at J, with 18 bases in the middle. From germline, CDR1 is SGDLS and CDR2 YYNGEE. The CDR3 here is CASSALGVSPNNEQFF. The CDR3 DNA sequence: TGTGCCAGCAGCGCCCTCGGGGTGTCGCCGAACAATGAGCAGTTCTTC.

This clone showed up just a few times. The chain couples TRBV28 to TRBJ2-3, with D maybe TRBD2 (5 bases). Trimming cost V 2 bases and J 2 bases, with 8 bases left between them. Germline CDR1 MDHEN, CDR2 SYDVKM. CDR3 length equals 14 residues. The CDR3 sequence is CASSLQRNTDTQYF. DNA for the CDR3: TGTGCCAGCAGTTTACAGCGGAACACAGATACGCAGTATTTT.

The chain has TRBV7-9 and TRBJ1-3; TRBD1 is a possible D gene (6 bases). There are 14 residues in the CDR3. V was trimmed by 4 bases and J by 0 bases, leaving 7 bases between them. CDR1 is SEHNR and CDR2 is FQNEAQ in the germline V gene (reference sequence). The CDR3: CASSSRGSGNTIYF. CDR3 nucleotides: TGTGCCAGCAGCTCCAGGGGCTCTGGAAACACCATATATTTT.

This chain links TRBV2 with TRBJ2-5; TRBD1 aligns across 8 bases. The DNA matches TRBJ2-7 better at its end, which makes the J call doubtful. CDR3 size: 15 residues. The germline CDR1 and CDR2 sequences are SNHLY and FYNNEI. For the CDR3, the DNA is TGTGCCAGCAGTGCACAGGGGGATCCTTCCTACGAGCAGTACTTC. Translation gives CASSAQGDPSYEQYF.

This clone came up once. This same CDR3 is encoded by further DNA sequences in the sample. The chain employs TRBV5-1 and TRBJ1-1, with a tentative D call TRBD1 (6 bases). V was pared by 0 bases and J by 5 bases, with 11 bases between. Per germline, CDR1 SGHRS and CDR2 YFSETQ. The CDR3 loop spans 14 amino acids. CDR3 protein: CASSLAGRGTEAFF. The CDR3 DNA reads as TGCGCCAGCAGCTTGGCCGGCAGGGGAACTGAAGCTTTCTTT.

The chain recombines TRBV5-5 with TRBJ1-4; 7 positions agree with TRBD1. V was pared by 1 base and J by 3 bases, with 6 bases of the junction left unmatched. The CDR3 has 16 amino acids. In germline, CDR1 is SGHKS, CDR2 YYEKEE (reference sequence). The CDR3 DNA follows: TGTGCCAGCAGCTTGAGGGGGCTGGGGTCTAATGAAAAACTGTTTTTT. The encoded protein is CASSLRGLGSNEKLFF.

The chain employs TRBV18 and TRBJ1-5, with D uncertain. The length of the CDR3 is 12 residues. Germline CDR1 KGHSH, CDR2 LQKENI. V was cut by 6 bases and J by 7 bases, with 10 bases left in between. The chain's CDR3 is CASSPGGQPQHF. The CDR3 bases are TGTGCCAGCTCCCCGGGAGGGCAGCCCCAGCATTTT.

For the CDR3, the DNA is TGTGCCAGCAGTTTAAGGGCAGGGGATAATTCACCCCTCCACTTT. Protein sequence: CASSLRAGDNSPLHF. The chain is built from TRBV28 and TRBJ1-6, with a tentative D call TRBD1 (6 bases). Germline V gene sequence: CDR1 MDHEN, CDR2 SYDVKM. The ends were cut back, 2 bases at V and 5 bases at J, with 10 bases in the middle. The CDR3 loop spans 15 amino acids.

The chain has TRBV6-1 and TRBJ2-1; 9 bases line up with TRBD1. The CDR3 is made up of 13 amino acids. Germline CDR1 and CDR2: MNHNS and SASEGT. J lost 7 bases, V lost 3 bases, and 1 base had no gene match. The CDR3 coding sequence is TGTGCCAGCAGTGAGGGACAGGGTAATGAGCAGTTCTTC. As protein: CASSEGQGNEQFF.

The chain combines TRBV6-5 with TRBJ1-6; 7 nucleotides line up with TRBD1. Germline trimming cut 0 bases from V and 11 bases from J; bases unmatched to any gene: 4. Germline CDR1 reads MNHEY; CDR2 reads SVGAGI. The CDR3 has 14 amino acids. CDR3 sequence: CASSYSEGATPLHF. The CDR3 nucleotides read TGTGCCAGCAGTTACTCGGAGGGGGCGACACCCCTCCACTTT.

The genes are TRBV7-2 and TRBJ1-1, with 7 bases aligning to TRBD1. V lost 7 bases and J lost 0; bases outside the gene matches: 8. CDR1 and CDR2 (germline): SGHTA, FQGNSA. The CDR3 runs 15 residues. The CDR3 sequence: CASTREGQLNTEAFF. CDR3 nucleotides: TGTGCCAGCACCCGAGAGGGACAGTTGAACACTGAAGCTTTCTTT.

This clone came up once. This chain joins TRBV4-3 and TRBJ2-3; 7 nucleotides align to TRBD2. Germline values: CDR1 LGHNA, CDR2 YSLEER. The CDR3 has 14 residues. V was clipped by 4 bases and J by 2 bases; unmatched bases: 3. The CDR3 loop is CASSRGDYTDTQYF. The CDR3 DNA reads as TGCGCCAGCAGCCGGGGGGACTACACAGATACGCAGTATTTT.

This clone was seen once. The chain employs TRBV29-1 and TRBJ2-1, with 7 bases that match TRBD1. From germline, CDR1 is SQVTM and CDR2 ANQGSEA. CDR3 length equals 15 residues. The ends lost 1 base at V and 2 bases at J; junction bases unmatched: 5. CDR3 DNA: TGCAGCGTTGAAGTTGAGACAGGGACCTACAATGAGCAGTTCTTC. Translating gives CSVEVETGTYNEQFF.

The chain has TRBV4-3 and TRBJ2-1; 9 bases align to TRBD2. The CDR3 consists of 18 residues. Germline CDR1 and CDR2: LGHNA and YSLEER. The ends lost 0 bases at V and 5 bases at J; junction bases unmatched: 11. CDR3 DNA: TGCGCCAGCAGCCAAGAACGGATTAGCGGGGGTTACAACAATGAGCAGTTCTTC. It codes for CASSQERISGGYNNEQFF.

The chain employs TRBV6-1 and TRBJ1-4; 8 bases are a match to TRBD1. The CDR3 covers 15 residues. Germline V gives CDR1 MNHNS, CDR2 SASEGT. The V and J ends lost 3 bases and 8 bases, in that order; junction bases with no gene match: 8. CDR3 region: CASSDTGGLREKLFF. The CDR3 nucleotides are TGTGCCAGCAGTGATACAGGGGGACTTCGAGAAAAACTGTTTTTT.

This rearrangement joins TRBV9 to TRBJ2-5; a possible D gene is TRBD2 (5 bases). V dropped 0 bases and J dropped 4 bases, with 13 bases sitting between them. The germline V gene encodes CDR1 SGDLS and CDR2 YYNGEE. The CDR3 sequence is 15 residues long. The CDR3 loop is CASSVEPGRGETQYF. As DNA, the CDR3 is TGTGCCAGCAGCGTAGAACCTGGTCGGGGAGAGACCCAGTACTTC. Drawing the rest from reference TRBV9 and TRBJ2-5, the complete variable domain is DSGVTQTPKHLITATGQRVTLRCSPRSGDLSVYWYQQSLDQGLQFLIQYYNGEERAKGNILERFSAQQFPDLHSELNLSSLELGDSALYFCASSVEPGRGETQYFGPGTRLLVL.

The chain has TRBV7-6 and TRBJ2-3; 7 positions agree with TRBD1. CDR3 size: 15 residues. Trimming at V came to 2 bases and at J to 2 bases, leaving 4 bases not matched to a gene. Germline V gene data show CDR1 as SGHVS and CDR2 as FNYEAQ. This CDR3 is CASSLHDRDTDTQYF. In DNA, the CDR3 is TGTGCCAGCAGCTTACATGACAGGGACACAGATACGCAGTATTTT.

The chain uses TRBV9 and TRBJ1-3; possibly TRBD1 for D (5 bases). CDR3 size: 15 residues. Per germline, CDR1 SGDLS and CDR2 YYNGEE. V was clipped by 0 bases and J by 0 bases, with 7 bases between them. The DNA for the CDR3 is TGTGCCAGCAGCGTAGAGGGGCTCTCTGGAAACACCATATATTTT. Its translation: CASSVEGLSGNTIYF.